Following are 15 T cell receptor beta chains from one sample sequenced in a study of blood T cell repertoires in COVID-19. TCRdb's table, derived via immunoSEQ multiplex PCR, lists solely in-frame clones and lacks some. The repertoire consists of 140,000 to 150,000 clones, with around four fifths occurring once and the leading ten covering 6.2%. The sequencing sample was made of PBMCs or T cells enriched from blood (not recorded which). The receptors derive from a woman aged 40 to 49 who had recovered from COVID-19.

This sequence joins TRBV6-2 or TRBV6-3 and TRBJ1-1, with 7 bases matching TRBD1. V trimming: 6 bases; J trimming: 11 bases; junction bases outside the gene matches: 18. The length of the CDR3 is 15 residues. Germline loops: CDR1 MNHEY, CDR2 SVGEGT. The chain's CDR3 is CASSARRRQGPGAFF. The CDR3 DNA follows: TGTGCCAGCAGCGCTAGGCGAAGACAGGGACCAGGGGCTTTCTTT.

This chain uses TRBV11-3 with TRBJ2-1, with a weak D call TRBD2 (6 bases). Deletions cut 0 bases from V and 0 bases from J, with 6 bases between. The CDR3 consists of 15 residues. Germline CDR1 SGHNT, CDR2 YENEEA. The CDR3 sequence: CASSLDGSSYNEQFF. CDR3 bases: TGTGCCAGCAGCTTAGACGGGAGCTCCTACAATGAGCAGTTCTTC.

The rearrangement uses TRBV29-1 and TRBJ1-1, with D perhaps TRBD1 (6 bases). V gave up 3 bases and J gave up 4 bases, with 12 bases separating them. CDR1 and CDR2 (germline): SQVTM, ANQGSEA. The CDR3 has 13 residues. The CDR3 DNA sequence: TGCAGCGTTGAGGAGGGGGGGAGCACTGAAGCTTTCTTT. It yields the protein CSVEEGGSTEAFF. The variable domain in full, with the rest retrieved from reference TRBV29-1 and TRBJ1-1, is SAVISQKPSRDICQRGTSLTIQCQVDSQVTMMFWYRQQPGQSLTLIATANQGSEATYESGFVIDKFPISRPNLTFSTLTVSNMSPEDSSIYLCSVEEGGSTEAFFGQGTRLTVV.

The V call is TRBV4-1, the J call TRBJ1-4; 9 bases map to TRBD1. The length of the CDR3 is 16 residues. CDR1 MGHRA and CDR2 YSYEKL come from the germline V gene. The ends lost 4 bases at V and 7 bases at J; junction bases unmatched: 10. The CDR3 DNA is TGCGCCAGCAGCCCGATAGGACAGGGGCTGGGTGAAAAACTGTTTTTT. It yields the protein CASSPIGQGLGEKLFF.

This chain links TRBV6-2 or TRBV6-3 with TRBJ1-2; D might be TRBD1 (6 bases). CDR1 and CDR2 from the germline V gene are MNHEY and SVGEGT. CDR3 length: 13 amino acids. V gave up 4 bases and J gave up 9 bases, with 15 bases separating them. This CDR3 is CASSSRTAGSYTF. The CDR3 nucleotides read TGTGCCAGCAGTTCCAGGACAGCCGGCAGCTACACCTTC.

The V and J genes are TRBV27 and TRBJ2-5, with 10 bases that match TRBD2. The trim removed 8 bases at V and 2 bases at J, leaving 8 bases unmatched. The CDR3 totals 15 residues. The germline V gene encodes CDR1 MNHEY and CDR2 SMNVEV (reference sequence). CDR3 coding DNA: TGTGCCAGCGGATACTGGACTAGCGGACAAGAGACCCAGTACTTC. It specifies CASGYWTSGQETQYF.

This chain uses TRBV2 with TRBJ1-2; TRBD1 matches 7 bases. Germline V CDR1 and CDR2: SNHLY, FYNNEI. This CDR3 region has 15 residues. V lost 4 bases, J lost 0 bases, and 5 bases stayed unmatched. The CDR3 DNA is TGTGCCAGCAGTGCGGGGACAGTGTCTAACTATGGCTACACCTTC. Amino acid sequence: CASSAGTVSNYGYTF.

The chain employs TRBV5-5 and TRBJ2-5, with 10 bases fitting TRBD2. With V trimmed by 2 bases and J by 4 bases, 5 bases remained unmatched. The CDR3 sequence is 15 residues long. Germline V CDR1 and CDR2: SGHKS, YYEKEE (reference sequence). CDR3: CASSLSGGAGETQYF. CDR3 DNA: TGTGCCAGCAGCTTAAGCGGGGGGGCGGGAGAGACCCAGTACTTC.

The V call is TRBV19, the J call TRBJ2-3, with D unclear. The CDR3 covers 13 residues. Trimming took off 5 bases at V and 5 bases at J, with 11 bases between the two ends. Germline CDR1 and CDR2: LNHDA and SQIVND (reference sequence). In DNA form, the CDR3 reads TGTGCCAGTAGTTCCCCCTCGTTAGATACGCAGTATTTT. Encoded protein: CASSSPSLDTQYF.

The rearrangement uses TRBV4-1 and TRBJ1-5; D might be TRBD1 (6 bases). Germline CDR1 is MGHRA and CDR2 is YSYEKL. The CDR3 totals 18 residues. The V end was cut by 0 bases, the J end by 0 bases, with 15 bases between. Here the CDR3 reads CASSQEGPGDYSNQPQHF. The CDR3 DNA reads as TGCGCCAGCAGCCAAGAGGGTCCAGGGGATTATAGCAATCAGCCCCAGCATTTT.

The CDR3 coding sequence is TGTGCCAGCAGCCAAGAGGTCGGCGGGACGAACACCGGGGAGCTGTTTTTT. This gives the protein CASSQEVGGTNTGELFF. The chain carries TRBV14 and TRBJ2-2; TRBD2 is a possible D gene (6 bases). Germline V CDR1 and CDR2: SGHDN, FVKESK. There are 17 residues in the CDR3. Trimming took 0 bases from V and 0 from J, leaving 11 bases between them.

CDR3 sequence reads: CASSQVDHREIPYEQYF. The CDR3 DNA follows: TGCGCCAGCAGCCAAGTTGATCACCGGGAGATACCCTACGAGCAGTACTTC. The chain recombines TRBV4-1 with TRBJ2-7; a weak D match, TRBD2 (6 bases). The V gene lost 1 base and the J gene lost 2 bases, with 18 bases spanning the gap. The CDR3 covers 17 residues. The germline V gene has CDR1 MGHRA and CDR2 YSYEKL.

The chain employs TRBV4-1 and TRBJ1-5, with D possibly being TRBD1 (5 bases). V gave up 3 bases and J gave up 6 bases, with 12 bases separating them. The V gene's germline CDR1 is MGHRA and CDR2 YSYEKL. The CDR3 has 14 residues. CDR3 coding DNA: TGCGCCAGCAGCCAGTTAGGGGCTGGTCAGCCCCAGCATTTT. Residues: CASSQLGAGQPQHF.

This clone was observed a handful of times. The chain recombines TRBV19 with TRBJ2-2, with TRBD2 matching 9 bases. The CDR3 spans 17 residues. Trimming cost V 7 bases and J 4 bases; bases outside gene matches: 13. The germline gives CDR1 LNHDA, CDR2 SQIVND (reference sequence). CDR3 coding DNA: TGTGCCAGTATCCATGGGGCGGGAGGGATAGGCACCGGGGAGCTGTTTTTT. Its translation is CASIHGAGGIGTGELFF.

The V call is TRBV9, the J call TRBJ2-7, with 13 positions matching TRBD2. The CDR3 spans 15 residues. J gave up 2 bases and V 5 bases, and 4 bases lay outside the gene matches. Germline-derived CDR1 and CDR2 are SGDLS and YYNGEE. The CDR3 here is CASSEGLAGTYEQYF. CDR3 nucleotides: TGTGCCAGCAGTGAGGGACTAGCGGGAACCTACGAGCAGTACTTC.